This paragraph covers one T cell receptor beta chain sequence. Whole blood that had not undergone T cell sorting provided the isolated total RNA. The CDR3 consists of 12 residues. The germline V gene has CDR1 DFQATT and CDR2 SNEGSKA (reference sequence). This record belongs to a study of monozygotic twins with inflammatory bowel disease. Every TCR library consumed roughly 3,500 ng of total RNA. UMIs that had a 6-nucleotide sample barcode were put in using template switching. TCRdb re-called the 5' RACE reads, yielding one record per CDR3 amino acid sequence without DNA. The sample data list approximately 400,000 distinct CDR3 sequences.

The clonotype originates from a human donor with ulcerative colitis or Crohn's disease, or a healthy co-twin of an affected twin (not recorded which). Material: blood. J is TRBJ2-7 and V is TRBV20-1; TCRdb calls TRBD2, which cannot be checked without DNA. This CDR3 is CKAARSYGEQYF.